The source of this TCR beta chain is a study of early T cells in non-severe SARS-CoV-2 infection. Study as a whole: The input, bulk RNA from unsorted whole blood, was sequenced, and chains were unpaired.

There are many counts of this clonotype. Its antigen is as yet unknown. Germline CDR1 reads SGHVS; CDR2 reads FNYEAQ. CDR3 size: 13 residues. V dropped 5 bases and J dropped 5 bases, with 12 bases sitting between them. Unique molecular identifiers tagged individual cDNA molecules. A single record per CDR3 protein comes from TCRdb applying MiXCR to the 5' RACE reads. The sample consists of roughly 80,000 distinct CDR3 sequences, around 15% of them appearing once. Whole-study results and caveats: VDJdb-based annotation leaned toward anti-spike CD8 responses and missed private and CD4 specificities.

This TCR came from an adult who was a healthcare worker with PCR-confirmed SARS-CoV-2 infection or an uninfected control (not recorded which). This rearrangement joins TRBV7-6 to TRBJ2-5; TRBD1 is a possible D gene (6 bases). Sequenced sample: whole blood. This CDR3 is CASSARGKETQYF. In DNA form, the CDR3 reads TGTGCCAGCAGCGCGAGGGGGAAGGAGACCCAGTACTTC. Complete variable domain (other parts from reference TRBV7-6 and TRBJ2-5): GAGVSQSPRYKVTKRGQDVALRCDPISGHVSLYWYRQALGQGPEFLTYFNYEAQQDKSGLPNDRFSAERPEGSISTLTIQRTEQRDSAMYRCASSARGKETQYFGPGTRLLVL.